Below, 9 T cell receptor beta chains from the same sample are listed, as sequenced in a study of T cell responses to AZD1222 COVID-19 vaccine. Clones were sequenced by immunoSEQ multiplex PCR, and TCRdb holds only the in-frame ones, with some missing. The profile shows tens of thousands of clones, 80% of them singletons. The source material was peripheral blood, sampled 28 days after the second AZD1222 dose. The source of these receptors is an adult who received the AZD1222 COVID-19 vaccine.

V usage is TRBV4-1 and J usage is TRBJ1-1; TRBD1 aligns across 8 bases. The CDR3 is made up of 13 amino acids. V lost 3 bases, J lost 3 bases, and 0 bases stayed unmatched. Germline CDR1 reads MGHRA; CDR2 reads YSYEKL. CDR3 amino acids: CASSQDRDTEAFF. CDR3 coding DNA: TGCGCCAGCAGCCAGGACAGGGACACTGAAGCTTTCTTT.

The CDR3 here is CASSVQGNTEAFF. The CDR3 DNA is TGTGCCAGCAGCGTACAGGGTAACACTGAAGCTTTCTTT. V usage is TRBV5-5 and J usage is TRBJ1-1; D perhaps matches TRBD1 (6 bases). The CDR3 spans 13 residues. The V gene's germline CDR1 is SGHKS and CDR2 YYEKEE (reference sequence). V lost 4 bases to trimming and J lost 2 bases, with 9 bases between them.

V usage is TRBV19 and J usage is TRBJ1-5; no clear D. Trimming stripped 7 bases from V and 3 bases from J, with 7 bases between. The CDR3 consists of 12 residues. Per the germline V gene, CDR1 is LNHDA and CDR2 is SQIVND (reference sequence). The CDR3 DNA reads TGTGCCAGTACGTCTCTCAATCAGCCCCAGCATTTT. Residues: CASTSLNQPQHF.

The chain is built from TRBV2 and TRBJ1-3; D is unresolved. Trimming stripped 6 bases from V and 0 bases from J, with 12 bases between. Germline loops: CDR1 SNHLY, CDR2 FYNNEI. The CDR3 is 15 amino acids. The CDR3 protein is CASSPQSSSGNTIYF. In nucleotides, the CDR3 is TGTGCCAGCAGCCCACAGTCGAGCTCTGGAAACACCATATATTTT.

This sequence joins TRBV28 and TRBJ2-3, with D uncertain. CDR1 is MDHEN, CDR2 SYDVKM, per germline. The V and J ends lost 10 bases and 3 bases respectively, with 11 bases between them. The CDR3 contains 12 residues. The CDR3 loop reads CATTPGTDTQYF. CDR3 nucleotide sequence: TGTGCCACCACCCCCGGAACAGATACGCAGTATTTT.

The CDR3 is CATSKLHITYEQYF. CDR3 sequence (DNA): TGTGCCACCAGCAAACTTCACATTACCTACGAGCAGTACTTC. This chain connects TRBV15 to TRBJ2-7; D call uncertain. The germline V and J ends were trimmed by 4 bases and 2 bases, with 12 bases remaining between them. Germline V gene lookup returns CDR1 LNHNV and CDR2 YYDKDF (reference sequence). The CDR3 runs to 14 residues. The complete variable domain, with remaining parts taken from reference TRBV15 and TRBJ2-7, reads DAMVIQNPRYQVTQFGKPVTLSCSQTLNHNVMYWYQQKSSQAPKLLFHYYDKDFNNEADTPDNFQSRRPNTSFCFLDIRSPGLGDTAMYLCATSKLHITYEQYFGPGTRLTVT.

The V and J genes are TRBV12-3 or TRBV12-4 and TRBJ2-5; no clear D. This CDR3 region has 13 residues. The V end lost 3 bases, the J end lost 0 bases, and 5 bases lay between the germline ends. CDR3 in DNA: TGTGCCAGCAGTTTGGGGAACCAAGAGACCCAGTACTTC. Protein sequence: CASSLGNQETQYF.

This clone was recorded once. The V and J genes are TRBV12-3 or TRBV12-4 and TRBJ2-7; D may correspond to TRBD1 or TRBD2 (5 bases each). The CDR3 is 13 residues long. V was trimmed by 1 base and J by 5 bases, leaving 9 bases between them. The CDR3 reads CASSLEGTDEQYF. CDR3 nucleotides: TGTGCCAGCAGTTTAGAGGGGACGGACGAGCAGTACTTC.

The V and J genes are TRBV10-2 and TRBJ2-7; 11 nucleotides match TRBD2. The CDR3 runs 16 residues. V gave up 6 bases and J gave up 4 bases; unmatched junction bases: 11. Germline V gives CDR1 WSHSY, CDR2 SAAADI. In DNA form, the CDR3 reads TGCGCCAGCAGCCCGGGGGCCGCTAGCGGGGGGTACGAGCAGTACTTC. It is translated as CASSPGAASGGYEQYF.